This T cell receptor (beta chain) is from a study of shared clonotypes between healthy human individuals. Using immunoSEQ multiplex PCR, the repertoire was profiled, and TCRdb retains in-frame clones only, with some absent. This table has around 2.5 million clones, under 95% appearing once. This clonotype originated in a man aged 18 to 30 in good health. Some clones in this sample may be carry-over from other donors' samples. The source material was naive CD4+ T cells from PBMCs. Subset given: CD45RA+ positively selected.

The DNA for the CDR3 is TGTGCCAGCAGTTACACAAACTCGCAGGGCCCCCTCCACTTT. This gives the protein CASSYTNSQGPLHF. This sequence joins TRBV6-5 and TRBJ1-6, with D perhaps TRBD1 (5 bases). This CDR3 has 14 residues. CDR1 MNHEY and CDR2 SVGAGI come from the germline V gene. The V and J ends lost 2 bases and 13 bases respectively, with 15 bases between them.